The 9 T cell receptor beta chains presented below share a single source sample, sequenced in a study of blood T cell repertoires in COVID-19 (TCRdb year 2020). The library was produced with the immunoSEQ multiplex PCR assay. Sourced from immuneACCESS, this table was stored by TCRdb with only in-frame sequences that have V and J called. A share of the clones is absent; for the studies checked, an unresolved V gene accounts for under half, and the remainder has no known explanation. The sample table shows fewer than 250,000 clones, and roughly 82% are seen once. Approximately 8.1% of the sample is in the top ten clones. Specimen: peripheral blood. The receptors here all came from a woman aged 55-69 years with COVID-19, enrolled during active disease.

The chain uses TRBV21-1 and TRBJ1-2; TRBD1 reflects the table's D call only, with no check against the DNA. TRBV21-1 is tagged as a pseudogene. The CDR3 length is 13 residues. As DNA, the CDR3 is TGTGCCAGCGGGGACAGGGATGTCTATGGCTACACCTTC. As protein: CASGDRDVYGYTF.

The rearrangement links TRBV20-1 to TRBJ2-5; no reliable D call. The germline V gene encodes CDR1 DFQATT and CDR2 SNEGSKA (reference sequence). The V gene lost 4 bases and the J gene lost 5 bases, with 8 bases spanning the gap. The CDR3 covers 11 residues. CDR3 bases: TGCAGTGCTACCCCCGGGGAGACCCAGTACTTC. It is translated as CSATPGETQYF.

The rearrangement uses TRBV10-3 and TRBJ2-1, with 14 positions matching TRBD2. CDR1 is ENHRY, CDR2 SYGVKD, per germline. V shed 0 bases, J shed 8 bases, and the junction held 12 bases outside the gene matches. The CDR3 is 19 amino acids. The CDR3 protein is CAISESRPGTSGSKDEQFF. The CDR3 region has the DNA TGTGCCATCAGTGAGTCCCGACCGGGGACTAGCGGGAGTAAGGATGAGCAGTTCTTC.

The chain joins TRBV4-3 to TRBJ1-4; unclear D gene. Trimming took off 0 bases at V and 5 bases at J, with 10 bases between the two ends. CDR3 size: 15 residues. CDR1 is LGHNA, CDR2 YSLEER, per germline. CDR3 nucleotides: TGCGCCAGCAGCCAAGATTACAGCCGGAATGAAAAACTGTTTTTT. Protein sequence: CASSQDYSRNEKLFF.

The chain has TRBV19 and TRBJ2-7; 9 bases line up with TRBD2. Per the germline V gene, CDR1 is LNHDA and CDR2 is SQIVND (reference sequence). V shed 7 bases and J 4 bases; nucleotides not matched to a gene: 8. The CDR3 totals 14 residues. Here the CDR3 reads CASKPGTSPYEQYF. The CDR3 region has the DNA TGTGCCAGTAAGCCCGGGACTAGCCCATACGAGCAGTACTTC.

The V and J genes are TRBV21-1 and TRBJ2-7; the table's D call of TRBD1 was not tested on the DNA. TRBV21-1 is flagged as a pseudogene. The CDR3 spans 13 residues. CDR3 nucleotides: TGTGCCATAACGGTGGGCTACTCCTACGAGCAGTACGTC. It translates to CAITVGYSYEQYV.

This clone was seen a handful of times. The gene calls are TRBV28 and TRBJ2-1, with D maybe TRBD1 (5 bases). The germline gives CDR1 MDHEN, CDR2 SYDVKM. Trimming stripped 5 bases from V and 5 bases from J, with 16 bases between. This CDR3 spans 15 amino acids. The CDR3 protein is CASSPGISKHNEQFF. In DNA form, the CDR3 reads TGTGCCAGCAGTCCAGGGATTAGCAAGCACAATGAGCAGTTCTTC.

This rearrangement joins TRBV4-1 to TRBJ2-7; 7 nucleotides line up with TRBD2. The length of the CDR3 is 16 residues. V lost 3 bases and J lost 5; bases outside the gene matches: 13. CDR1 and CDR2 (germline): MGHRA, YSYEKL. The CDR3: CASSQAVGGLADEQYF. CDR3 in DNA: TGCGCCAGCAGCCAGGCGGTGGGTGGGCTAGCGGACGAGCAGTACTTC.

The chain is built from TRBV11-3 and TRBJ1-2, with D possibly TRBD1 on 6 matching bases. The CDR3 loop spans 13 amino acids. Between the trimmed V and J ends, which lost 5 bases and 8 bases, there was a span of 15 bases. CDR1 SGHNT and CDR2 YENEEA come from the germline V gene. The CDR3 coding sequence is TGTGCCAGCAGCACACAACAAAGGGGGGGCTACACCTTC. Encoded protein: CASSTQQRGGYTF.